The T cell receptor (beta chain) described here comes from a study of shared clonotypes between healthy human individuals. In the study overall: A donor's plate count was three for CD4 naive and three for CD4 memory; CD8 naive had two and CD8 memory one. The study, taken as a whole, reports: Against clonotypes common to all four donors, non-shared ones had lower generation probabilities.

Sorted-subset replicate PCR reactions were performed with about 190 ng DNA, corresponding to tens of thousands of T cell genomes. TCRdb keeps only in-frame clones here, not all; method: immunoSEQ multiplex PCR. This table has roughly 770,000 clones, about 96% appearing once. The CDR3 is made up of 15 amino acids. Per germline, CDR1 SGHAT and CDR2 FQNNGV. V shed 3 bases and J 5 bases; nucleotides not matched to a gene: 3. In the naive CD8 group, cells lacked CD45RO and were positively selected for CCR7, so terminally differentiated effector memory CD45RA+ cells were left out. As for this clone: Its antigen is as yet unknown.

The genes are TRBV11-2 and TRBJ2-2, with 10 bases aligning to TRBD1. The specimen sequenced was naive CD8+ T cells sorted from blood. This clonotype originated in a man between 25 and 39 years old in good health. CDR3 DNA sequence: TGTGCCAGCAGCTTGGACAGGGGGAGGACCGGGGAGCTGTTTTTT. It specifies CASSLDRGRTGELFF.